The 18 T cell receptor beta chains given below trace back to one sample, sequenced in a study of blood T cell repertoires in COVID-19. Sequenced by immunoSEQ multiplex PCR; TCRdb stores in-frame clones only, minus some. The sample lists tens of thousands of clones; around four fifths were seen once. The material sequenced was peripheral blood. Receptors originate from a man aged 55 to 69 with COVID-19, enrolled during active disease.

J is TRBJ2-1 and V is TRBV24-1; D ambiguous. The ends were cut back, 3 bases at V and 5 bases at J, with 10 bases in the middle. Germline loops: CDR1 KGHDR, CDR2 SFDVKD. The CDR3 is made up of 14 amino acids. The CDR3 here is CATSDTSRDNEQFF. CDR3 coding DNA: TGTGCCACCAGTGATACCTCTCGCGACAATGAGCAGTTCTTC.

V gene TRBV3-1 (or the pseudogene TRBV3-2) combines with J gene TRBJ2-7; D unresolved. From germline, CDR1 is LGHDT and CDR2 YNNKEL (reference sequence). The CDR3 covers 15 residues. Trimming removed 0 bases from V and 0 bases from J, with 9 bases in between. The CDR3 here is CASSQDWRISYEQYF. The DNA for the CDR3 is TGTGCCAGCAGCCAAGATTGGCGGATCTCCTACGAGCAGTACTTC.

This rearrangement joins TRBV4-1 to TRBJ2-1; TRBD1 might be the D (6 bases). The CDR3 extends over 13 amino acids. V lost 1 base, J lost 8 bases, and 9 bases lay in between. Germline CDR1 reads MGHRA; CDR2 reads YSYEKL. The CDR3 DNA sequence: TGCGCCAGCAGCCAAGTCAGGGGATATGAGCAGTTCTTC. This sequence encodes CASSQVRGYEQFF.

The gene calls are TRBV7-8 and TRBJ1-1, with a tentative D call TRBD1 (5 bases). The CDR3 spans 14 residues. The ends were cut back, 1 base at V and 3 bases at J, with 9 bases in the middle. CDR1 is SGHVS, CDR2 FQNEAQ, per germline. For the CDR3, the DNA is TGTGCCAGCAGCTTAGTCCGGGGGGACACTGAAGCTTTCTTT. Its protein is CASSLVRGDTEAFF.

CDR3 bases: TGCGCCAGCAGCCGAGGCAGGGGGCATCAGCCCCAGCATTTT. Residues: CASSRGRGHQPQHF. V usage is TRBV4-3 and J usage is TRBJ1-5, with 8 bases that match TRBD1. V was pared by 4 bases and J by 5 bases, with 4 bases of the junction left unmatched. CDR1 and CDR2 from the germline V gene are LGHNA and YSLEER. The CDR3 extends over 14 amino acids.

This chain joins TRBV7-2 and TRBJ2-1; 7 bases fit TRBD2. V dropped 4 bases and J dropped 3; count of bases not matched to a gene: 9. The CDR3 has 16 amino acids. Germline CDR1 and CDR2: SGHTA and FQGNSA. The CDR3 loop is CASSSPLGGDYNEQFF. The CDR3 bases are TGTGCCAGCAGCTCCCCCCTGGGAGGGGACTACAATGAGCAGTTCTTC. The full variable domain, with the rest looked up from reference TRBV7-2 and TRBJ2-1, is GAGVSQSPSNKVTEKGKDVELRCDPISGHTALYWYRQSLGQGLEFLIYFQGNSAPDKSGLPSDRFSAERTGGSVSTLTIQRTQQEDSAVYLCASSSPLGGDYNEQFFGPGTRLTVL.

CDR3: CSVEEGLRGYTF. The DNA for the CDR3 is TGCAGCGTTGAAGAGGGCCTCAGGGGCTACACCTTC. The chain has TRBV29-1 and TRBJ1-2; no reliable D call. This CDR3 comprises 12 residues. The germline gives CDR1 SQVTM, CDR2 ANQGSEA. The V end was cut by 0 bases, the J end by 8 bases, with 10 bases between.

The chain joins TRBV24-1 to TRBJ1-1, with 7 positions matching TRBD1. The CDR3 contains 17 residues. V shed 1 base, J shed 1 base, and the junction held 8 bases outside the gene matches. Germline V lookup: CDR1 KGHDR, CDR2 SFDVKD. Here the CDR3 reads CATSDLSLNRGNTEAFF. The CDR3 bases are TGTGCCACCAGTGATTTAAGCCTAAACAGGGGGAACACTGAAGCTTTCTTT.

The chain couples TRBV7-2 to TRBJ1-1; TRBD1 is a possible D gene (6 bases). The CDR3 totals 14 residues. Germline V lookup: CDR1 SGHTA, CDR2 FQGNSA. Between the trimmed V and J ends, which lost 4 bases and 1 base, there was a span of 10 bases. The DNA of the CDR3 is TGTGCCAGCAGCTATACAGGGAAGAACACTGAAGCTTTCTTT. It translates to CASSYTGKNTEAFF. The full variable domain, its missing parts supplied by reference TRBV7-2 and TRBJ1-1, is GAGVSQSPSNKVTEKGKDVELRCDPISGHTALYWYRQSLGQGLEFLIYFQGNSAPDKSGLPSDRFSAERTGGSVSTLTIQRTQQEDSAVYLCASSYTGKNTEAFFGQGTRLTVV.

V and J are TRBV19 and TRBJ1-6, with 10 bases that match TRBD1. J gave up 6 bases and V 4 bases, and 3 bases lay outside the gene matches. This CDR3 contains 15 residues. The germline V gene has CDR1 LNHDA and CDR2 SQIVND (reference sequence). In DNA, the CDR3 is TGTGCCAGTAGTACCGGGGACAGGGGTAATTCACCCCTCCACTTT. It encodes CASSTGDRGNSPLHF.

This sequence joins TRBV30 and TRBJ1-6; a weak D match, TRBD1 (6 bases). Germline V gene sequence: CDR1 GTSNPN, CDR2 SVGIG (reference sequence). The CDR3 consists of 15 residues. V lost 2 bases to trimming and J lost 7 bases, with 15 bases between them. The DNA of the CDR3 is TGTGCCTGGAGTATGGCGGGGGCGAGGAATTCACCCCTCCACTTT. Translated, it gives CAWSMAGARNSPLHF.

The chain has TRBV4-1 and TRBJ2-3; no reliable D call. The germline V and J ends were trimmed by 0 bases and 2 bases, with 6 bases remaining between them. CDR3 length: 14 residues. The V gene's germline CDR1 is MGHRA and CDR2 YSYEKL. The CDR3 DNA reads TGCGCCAGCAGCCAAGATCAGGCCACAGATACGCAGTATTTT. Its translation is CASSQDQATDTQYF.

The V call is TRBV6-5, the J call TRBJ1-6; 7 bases align to TRBD1. Germline trimming cut 7 bases from V and 14 bases from J; bases unmatched to any gene: 14. Germline V gene sequence: CDR1 MNHEY, CDR2 SVGAGI. This CDR3 has 14 amino acids. In DNA, the CDR3 is TGTGCCAGCAACGACTTGGGACAGACGCGTACCCTCCACTTT. It specifies CASNDLGQTRTLHF.

The V call is TRBV4-2, the J call TRBJ1-2; perhaps TRBD1 as D (5 bases). Trimming removed 1 base from V and 1 base from J, with 19 bases in between. CDR1 is LGHNA, CDR2 YNFKEQ, per germline. This CDR3 is built from 18 residues. The CDR3 region is CASSQAGLTRGINYGYTF. CDR3 nucleotide sequence: TGTGCCAGCAGCCAAGCTGGATTAACCCGGGGGATTAACTATGGCTACACCTTC.

Remarks on this clone: The same CDR3 can be traced to other DNA sequences in this sample. V usage is TRBV5-5 and J usage is TRBJ2-3; TRBD2 is a possible D gene (7 bases). Trimming stripped 9 bases from V and 14 bases from J, with 34 bases between. Germline-derived CDR1 and CDR2 are SGHKS and YYEKEE (reference sequence). This CDR3 contains 16 residues. This CDR3 is CATCLGGGGRALPGYF. CDR3 nucleotides: TGTGCCACCTGCTTGGGGGGGGGCGGCCGGGCCCTCCCTGGGTATTTT. The full variable domain, with the rest looked up from reference TRBV5-5 and TRBJ2-3, is DAGVTQSPTHLIKTRGQQVTLRCSPISGHKSVSWYQQVLGQGPQFIFQYYEKEERGRGNFPDRFSARQFPNYSSELNVNALLLGDSALYLCATCLGGGGRALPGYFGPGTRLTVL.

The V and J genes are TRBV6-5 and TRBJ2-5; 9 nucleotides match TRBD2. Germline V lookup: CDR1 MNHEY, CDR2 SVGAGI. V lost 7 bases, J lost 5 bases, and 5 bases stayed unmatched. The CDR3 spans 13 residues. The CDR3 DNA reads as TGTGCCAGCACCAGGCGGGGGGGGGAGACCCAGTACTTC. Protein product: CASTRRGGETQYF.

The chain joins TRBV10-3 to TRBJ2-7; the match to TRBD1 covers 9 bases. The junction had 6 bases not matched to a gene; V was cut back by 2 bases and J by 7 bases. The CDR3 sequence is 14 residues long. Germline V gives CDR1 ENHRY, CDR2 SYGVKD. DNA for the CDR3: TGTGCCATCAGTGAGCCTGGACAGGGGCCGGAGCAGTACTTC. Translating gives CAISEPGQGPEQYF.

J is TRBJ1-3 and V is TRBV6-6; no reliable D call. The CDR3 runs to 15 residues. Looked up from germline, CDR1 is MNHNY and CDR2 is SVGAGI (reference sequence). With 0 bases removed from V and 0 bases from J, the gap between germline ends came to 6 bases. This CDR3 is CASSYSAGSGNTIYF. CDR3 bases: TGTGCCAGCAGTTACTCGGCAGGCTCTGGAAACACCATATATTTT.